This T cell receptor beta chain comes out of a study of blood T cell repertoires in COVID-19. TCRdb keeps only in-frame clones here, not all; method: immunoSEQ multiplex PCR. Among about 69,000 clones listed, 75% to 90% were seen once. The CDR3 loop spans 16 amino acids. V was pared by 1 base and J by 5 bases, with 8 bases of the junction left unmatched. Germline loops: CDR1 LGHDT, CDR2 YNNKEL (reference sequence). This chain connects TRBV3-1 (or the pseudogene TRBV3-2) to TRBJ2-5, with 9 bases matching TRBD2. This TCR derives from a man aged 25 to 45 with acute or convalescent COVID-19. The specimen sequenced was peripheral blood. CDR3 sequence (DNA): TGTGCCAGCAGCCAAGGCGGGGGGGCAATCTCGGAGACCCAGTACTTC. Protein: CASSQGGGAISETQYF.